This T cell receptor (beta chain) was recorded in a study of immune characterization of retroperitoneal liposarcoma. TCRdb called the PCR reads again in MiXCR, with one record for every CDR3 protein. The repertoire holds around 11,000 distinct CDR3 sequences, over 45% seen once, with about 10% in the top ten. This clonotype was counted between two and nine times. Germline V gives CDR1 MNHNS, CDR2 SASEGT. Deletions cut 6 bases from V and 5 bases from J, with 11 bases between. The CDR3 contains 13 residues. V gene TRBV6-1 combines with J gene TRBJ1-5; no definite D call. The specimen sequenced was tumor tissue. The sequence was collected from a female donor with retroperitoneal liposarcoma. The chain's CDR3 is CASSRDFDQPQHF. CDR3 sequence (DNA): TGTGCCAGCAGCCGAGACTTTGATCAGCCCCAGCATTTT.